This note documents a single T cell receptor beta chain sequence. Its antigen is not identified. Within the ViraFEST assay, antigen-specific CD4+ T cells underwent expansion with viral peptide pools prior to sequencing. Following an approximately 9-day culture, CD4+ T cells were purified. Negative nucleocapsid antibody tests before and after vaccination confirmed no previous SARS-CoV-2 infection. Assay used: immunoSEQ multiplex PCR; TCRdb lists only in-frame clones, some missing. In the table there are tens of thousands of clones, 65% to 85% of which are singletons. The data were taken from a study of vaccination effects on CD4 cells after COVID-19. The sequence was obtained from a human donor who received a COVID-19 vaccine. The input for sequencing was CD4+ T cells from PBMCs cultured with HCoV-NL63 spike peptides, taken before COVID-19 vaccination.

CDR3 residues: CASSPLLGHNEQFF. For the CDR3, the DNA is TGTGCCAGCTCACCACTACTAGGACACAATGAGCAGTTCTTC. This chain uses TRBV18 with TRBJ2-1; maybe TRBD2 (5 bases). The germline gives CDR1 KGHSH, CDR2 LQKENI. The CDR3 runs 14 residues. V was clipped by 1 base and J by 5 bases, with 9 bases between them.